The 32 T cell receptor beta chains given below trace back to one sample, sequenced in a study of T cells in tuberculosis. Repertoires were generated with immunoSEQ multiplex PCR, while TCRdb's copy carries only in-frame clones and drops some. In the table there are about 33,000 clones, 85% to 95% of which are singletons. Source material: PBMCs. These receptors originate from a donor aged 10-35 years with latent tuberculosis or without tuberculosis infection. Some clones in this sample may be carry-over from other donors' samples.

This clone has just one count. This chain links TRBV29-1 with TRBJ2-5, with D possibly matching TRBD1 (6 bases). CDR1 is SQVTM and CDR2 is ANQGSEA in the germline V gene. There are 10 residues in the CDR3. CDR3 nucleotide sequence: TGCTCCTTGGGGGCCGAGACCCAGTACTTC. Translation: CSLGAETQYF.

J is TRBJ1-1 and V is TRBV10-3; D gene uncertain. V lost 6 bases and J 3 bases, leaving 5 bases between the germline ends. CDR3 length equals 11 residues. Germline assignment: CDR1 ENHRY and CDR2 SYGVKD. The CDR3 sequence: CAIRRDTEAFF. CDR3 bases: TGTGCCATCAGGAGGGACACTGAAGCTTTCTTT.

The gene calls are TRBV11-3 and TRBJ2-1, with 8 bases identical to TRBD1. In germline, CDR1 is SGHNT, CDR2 YENEEA. The CDR3 totals 14 residues. Trimming took 1 base from V and 12 from J; bases not matched to a gene: 8. The CDR3 loop reads CASSLVRQGRAQFF. The CDR3 bases are TGTGCCAGCAGCTTAGTCAGACAGGGGCGGGCGCAGTTCTTC.

The genes are TRBV28 and TRBJ1-2; D ambiguous. The CDR3 sequence is 11 residues long. The V and J ends lost 7 bases and 8 bases respectively, with 11 bases between them. CDR1 is MDHEN and CDR2 is SYDVKM in the germline V gene. The CDR3 bases are TGTGCCAGCATAGGCGGAGAAGGCTACACCTTC. As protein: CASIGGEGYTF.

The sample holds one count of this clone. This chain connects TRBV30 to TRBJ2-3, with D unresolved. The CDR3 consists of 13 residues. Trimming removed 5 bases from V and 2 bases from J, with 11 bases in between. Germline lookup yields CDR1 GTSNPN and CDR2 SVGIG (reference sequence). CDR3 DNA: TGTGCCTGGCAGGTAACCTTCACAGATACGCAGTATTTT. It is translated as CAWQVTFTDTQYF.

The chain is built from TRBV11-2 and TRBJ2-7; 7 bases fit TRBD2. Germline values: CDR1 SGHAT, CDR2 FQNNGV. V was clipped by 5 bases and J by 0 bases; unmatched bases: 10. This CDR3 comprises 16 residues. CDR3 sequence (DNA): TGTGCCAGCAGCCTATTGGGAGGGATTAGCTCCTACGAGCAGTACTTC. Translating gives CASSLLGGISSYEQYF. Complete variable domain (other parts from reference TRBV11-2 and TRBJ2-7): EAGVAQSPRYKIIEKRQSVAFWCNPISGHATLYWYQQILGQGPKLLIQFQNNGVVDDSQLPKDRFSAERLKGVDSTLKIQPAKLEDSAVYLCASSLLGGISSYEQYFGPGTRLTVT.

This clone was counted only a few times. Here the CDR3 reads CASSSGTFYNEQFF. In nucleotides, the CDR3 is TGTGCCAGCAGCTCGGGGACTTTCTACAATGAGCAGTTCTTC. The chain links TRBV5-6 to TRBJ2-1; a weak D match, TRBD2 (6 bases). Germline assignment: CDR1 SGHDT and CDR2 YYEEEE. V lost 3 bases and J lost 3, with 10 bases in between. The CDR3 loop spans 14 amino acids.

The rearrangement uses TRBV5-8 and TRBJ1-2; D ambiguous. Trimming removed 1 base at V and 1 base at J, with 17 bases between. The germline V gene has CDR1 SGHTS and CDR2 YDEGEE. The CDR3 is 17 residues long. The chain's CDR3 is CASSLSPRSYNNYGYTF. CDR3 bases: TGTGCCAGCAGCTTGTCTCCAAGGAGCTATAATAACTATGGCTACACCTTC.

The rearrangement links TRBV11-1 to TRBJ2-1; TRBD2 aligns across 10 bases. The CDR3 is 16 amino acids. CDR1 SGHAT and CDR2 FQDESV come from the germline V gene (reference sequence). V trimming: 3 bases; J trimming: 3 bases; junction bases outside the gene matches: 5. CDR3 in DNA: TGTGCCAGCAGCTTCACCGGGACTAGCGACTACAATGAGCAGTTCTTC. It translates to CASSFTGTSDYNEQFF.

This chain uses TRBV2 with TRBJ2-7; TRBD2 might be the D (7 bases). CDR3 length: 13 amino acids. V was pared by 7 bases and J by 5 bases, with 15 bases between. The germline gives CDR1 SNHLY, CDR2 FYNNEI. The CDR3 DNA reads as TGTGCCAGCACCCTCTCGGGGGGCCACGAGCAGTACTTC. This gives the protein CASTLSGGHEQYF.

The V call is TRBV25-1, the J call TRBJ1-1, with a weak D call TRBD1 (5 bases). V gave up 4 bases and J gave up 4 bases, with 13 bases separating them. CDR3 length: 14 residues. Germline lookup yields CDR1 MGHDK and CDR2 SYGVNS. CDR3 in amino acids: CASSAGNLITEAFF. DNA for the CDR3: TGTGCCAGCAGTGCAGGGAATTTGATCACTGAAGCTTTCTTT.

The V gene is TRBV9, the J gene TRBJ1-3; 7 bases fit TRBD1. The CDR3 runs to 16 residues. Trimming cost V 4 bases and J 4 bases; bases outside gene matches: 11. Germline V gene sequence: CDR1 SGDLS, CDR2 YYNGEE. The CDR3 DNA follows: TGTGCCAGCAGCTTTACCCAGGGGGTTAGCGGAAACACCATATATTTT. The encoded protein is CASSFTQGVSGNTIYF.

This sequence joins TRBV20-1 and TRBJ1-1; D uncertain. The CDR3 consists of 11 residues. V was clipped by 3 bases and J by 6 bases, with 8 bases between them. Germline V gene lookup returns CDR1 DFQATT and CDR2 SNEGSKA (reference sequence). This CDR3 reads CSASSLAEAFF. Written as DNA, the CDR3 is TGCAGTGCTAGCTCATTAGCTGAAGCTTTCTTT.

V and J are TRBV27 and TRBJ1-2; TRBD1 matches 7 bases. V lost 9 bases to trimming and J lost 6 bases; unmatched junction nucleotides: 10. Germline V gives CDR1 MNHEY, CDR2 SMNVEV (reference sequence). The CDR3 sequence is 13 residues long. As DNA, the CDR3 is TGTGCCAGTCGGGGACAGCTCATGAATGGCTACACCTTC. It is translated as CASRGQLMNGYTF.

Only one count was recorded for this clone. The chain links TRBV19 to TRBJ2-7; weak D call: TRBD2 (5 bases). This CDR3 region has 13 residues. The germline gives CDR1 LNHDA, CDR2 SQIVND (reference sequence). V was pared by 5 bases and J by 5 bases, with 13 bases between. The chain's CDR3 is CASSPGGVHEQYF. The DNA for the CDR3 is TGTGCCAGTAGTCCCGGAGGAGTACACGAGCAGTACTTC.

The J gene is TRBJ2-2, the V gene TRBV30; 9 bases match TRBD2. The CDR3 covers 13 residues. Germline lookup yields CDR1 GTSNPN and CDR2 SVGIG (reference sequence). J lost 5 bases, V lost 7 bases, and 5 bases had no gene match. Here the CDR3 reads CAFSGGGTGELFF. CDR3 nucleotides: TGTGCCTTTAGCGGGGGCGGAACCGGGGAGCTGTTTTTT.

This rearrangement joins TRBV28 to TRBJ2-7, with 10 bases matching TRBD2. The V gene's germline CDR1 is MDHEN and CDR2 SYDVKM. This CDR3 region has 14 residues. V was clipped by 5 bases and J by 2 bases; unmatched bases: 3. CDR3 sequence (DNA): TGTGCCAGCAGTGGGACTAGCGAGACCTACGAGCAGTACTTC. This sequence encodes CASSGTSETYEQYF.

This clone has only a few counts. The gene calls are TRBV19 and TRBJ2-1, with a possible D match to TRBD2 (6 bases). CDR3 length: 16 amino acids. Germline V gene data show CDR1 as LNHDA and CDR2 as SQIVND (reference sequence). V lost 10 bases, J lost 6 bases, and 25 bases lay in between. The CDR3 DNA is TGTGCCAATCTTTGGTATGGAGGGCGCGAAACCAATGAGCAGTTCTTC. Translated, it gives CANLWYGGRETNEQFF.

This clone was seen a few times. The CDR3 spells CASSYLGTGSGYTF. The CDR3, as DNA: TGTGCCAGCAGTTACCTCGGGACAGGTAGTGGCTACACCTTC. The chain links TRBV6-5 to TRBJ1-2; 8 nucleotides align to TRBD1. The germline V gene encodes CDR1 MNHEY and CDR2 SVGAGI. V lost 2 bases to trimming and J lost 7 bases; unmatched junction nucleotides: 6. This CDR3 contains 14 residues.

This clone appeared once. The gene calls are TRBV5-1 and TRBJ2-7; 8 bases match TRBD2. The CDR3 runs 17 residues. Germline loops: CDR1 SGHRS, CDR2 YFSETQ. V gave up 0 bases and J gave up 4 bases; unmatched junction bases: 12. The CDR3 DNA sequence: TGCGCCAGCAGCTTGGGTGGATACTCGGGGGGGCGGTACGAGCAGTACTTC. Amino acid sequence: CASSLGGYSGGRYEQYF.

CDR3 bases: TGTGCCAGCAGCTCGTCGGGAGCTTACGAGCAGTACTTC. Residues: CASSSSGAYEQYF. The chain has TRBV7-8 and TRBJ2-7, with D possibly matching TRBD2 (6 bases). Looked up from germline, CDR1 is SGHVS and CDR2 is FQNEAQ. Trimming cost V 4 bases and J 4 bases, with 11 bases left between them. The CDR3 consists of 13 residues.

This chain links TRBV12-5 with TRBJ2-7; TRBD2 matches at 7 bases. V trimming: 0 bases; J trimming: 3 bases; junction bases outside the gene matches: 8. CDR3 length: 16 amino acids. The germline V gene has CDR1 LGHNT and CDR2 FRNRAP. The CDR3 region has the DNA TGTGCTAGTGGTTTGGTACTAGGGACTACCGACTACGAGCAGTACTTC. Protein sequence: CASGLVLGTTDYEQYF.

This chain uses TRBV5-6 with TRBJ1-1; 7 bases map to TRBD1. Germline CDR1 is SGHDT and CDR2 is YYEEEE. This CDR3 contains 13 residues. V was clipped by 4 bases and J by 1 base; unmatched bases: 1. The CDR3 spells CASSRQGNTEAFF. DNA for the CDR3: TGTGCCAGCAGCAGACAGGGGAACACTGAAGCTTTCTTT.

The rearrangement joins TRBV5-6 to TRBJ1-2; the match to TRBD1 covers 8 bases. The CDR3 has 14 residues. Germline V gene sequence: CDR1 SGHDT, CDR2 YYEEEE. The J segment lost 8 bases and the V segment lost 5 bases, leaving 11 bases of the junction unmatched. CDR3: CASRSQGGALGYTF. CDR3 nucleotides: TGTGCCAGCAGGTCACAGGGGGGAGCTCTAGGCTACACCTTC.

The chain combines TRBV5-1 with TRBJ2-7; possibly TRBD1 for D (6 bases). The CDR3 sequence is 14 residues long. Germline CDR1 is SGHRS and CDR2 is YFSETQ. Deletions cut 0 bases from V and 6 bases from J, with 13 bases between. CDR3 in DNA: TGCGCCAGCAGCTTGGCCGCCGAAGGGGGCGAGCAGTACTTC. This sequence encodes CASSLAAEGGEQYF.

The V gene is TRBV20-1, the J gene TRBJ2-1; a possible D gene is TRBD2 (6 bases). CDR1 and CDR2 from the germline V gene are DFQATT and SNEGSKA (reference sequence). Trimming took 6 bases from V and 8 from J, leaving 11 bases between them. The CDR3 is 11 amino acids. The DNA of the CDR3 is TGCAGTGCCGGAGGGACCGATGAGCAGTTCTTC. This gives the protein CSAGGTDEQFF.

The chain combines TRBV28 with TRBJ2-1, with unresolved D. The CDR3 spans 15 residues. Trimming left V 6 bases short and J 0 bases short, with 12 bases between. Germline CDR1 reads MDHEN; CDR2 reads SYDVKM. The CDR3 DNA reads TGTGCCAGCAGCCTCGAACCTAGCTCCTACAATGAGCAGTTCTTC. It codes for CASSLEPSSYNEQFF.

This chain joins TRBV27 and TRBJ2-1; 8 bases are a match to TRBD2. Germline CDR1 is MNHEY and CDR2 is SMNVEV (reference sequence). V lost 2 bases, J lost 7 bases, and 10 bases stayed unmatched. The CDR3 runs 16 residues. CDR3: CASSLEGRGGWNEQFF. CDR3 bases: TGTGCCAGCAGTTTAGAGGGTCGGGGGGGCTGGAATGAGCAGTTCTTC.

The genes are TRBV30 and TRBJ2-7, with 7 bases fitting TRBD1. CDR3 length: 10 amino acids. Germline V CDR1 and CDR2: GTSNPN, SVGIG (reference sequence). V lost 4 bases, J lost 6 bases, and 0 bases stayed unmatched. The CDR3 reads CAWKGAEQYF. CDR3 sequence (DNA): TGTGCCTGGAAGGGGGCCGAGCAGTACTTC.

This chain joins TRBV5-4 and TRBJ2-6; tentative D call: TRBD2 (6 bases). Between the trimmed V and J ends, which lost 0 bases and 1 base, there was a span of 8 bases. The V gene's germline CDR1 is SGHNT and CDR2 YYREEE (reference sequence). This CDR3 is built from 16 residues. CDR3 sequence (DNA): TGTGCCAGCAGCTTGGGCGGGATTTCTGGGGCCAACGTCCTGACTTTC. Amino acids: CASSLGGISGANVLTF.

This sequence joins TRBV5-1 and TRBJ2-1, with TRBD1 identical over 7 bases. CDR3 length: 19 residues. From germline, CDR1 is SGHRS and CDR2 YFSETQ. Losses at the gene ends were 2 bases for V and 0 bases for J; bases not matched to a gene: 14. This chain's CDR3 is CASSLRTGAADSSYNEQFF. The CDR3 nucleotides read TGCGCCAGCAGCTTACGGACAGGCGCCGCCGATAGCTCCTACAATGAGCAGTTCTTC.

The CDR3: CASSWGVLSNTEAFF. CDR3 nucleotides: TGCGCCAGCAGCTGGGGGGTTTTATCGAACACTGAAGCTTTCTTT. This chain links TRBV5-1 with TRBJ1-1, with D possibly TRBD1 on 5 matching bases. The germline CDR1 and CDR2 sequences are SGHRS and YFSETQ. The CDR3 totals 15 residues. Trimming left V 3 bases short and J 1 base short, with 13 bases between.